Included here is one T cell receptor beta chain sequence, with context. No antigen is known for it. These data are taken from a study of T cell responses to AZD1222 COVID-19 vaccine. TCRdb's table, derived via immunoSEQ multiplex PCR, lists solely in-frame clones and lacks some. Of some 99,000 clones in the sample, around nine tenths were seen once. This CDR3 region has 15 residues. Germline V gene lookup returns CDR1 MNHEY and CDR2 SVGAGI. V was pared by 0 bases and J by 5 bases, with 12 bases between. Findings and limits, study-wide: Sampled repertoires all dated from after the peak T cell response.

The V gene is TRBV6-5, the J gene TRBJ2-3; D could derive from TRBD1 or TRBD2 (6 bases each). Specimen: peripheral blood, collected 28 days after the second AZD1222 dose. This TCR was sampled from an adult who received the AZD1222 COVID-19 vaccine. This CDR3 reads CASSYSIEGGDTQYF. The CDR3, as DNA: TGTGCCAGCAGTTACTCGATTGAGGGGGGAGATACGCAGTATTTT.